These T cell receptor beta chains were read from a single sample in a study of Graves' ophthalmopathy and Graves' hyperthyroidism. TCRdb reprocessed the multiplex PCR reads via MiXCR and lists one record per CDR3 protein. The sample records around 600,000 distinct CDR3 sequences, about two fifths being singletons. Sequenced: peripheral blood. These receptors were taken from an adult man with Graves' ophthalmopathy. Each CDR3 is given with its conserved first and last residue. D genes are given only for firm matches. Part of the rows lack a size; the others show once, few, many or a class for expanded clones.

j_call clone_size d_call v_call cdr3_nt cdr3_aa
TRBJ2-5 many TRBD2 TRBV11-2 TGTGCCAGCAGCCCTAGCGGGGGGGCGGGAGAGACCCAGTACTTC CASSPSGGAGETQYF
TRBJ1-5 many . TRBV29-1 TGCAGCGTTGTCGTCAGAACTGATCAGCCCCAGCATTTT CSVVVRTDQPQHF
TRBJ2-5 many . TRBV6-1 TGTGCCAGCAGTGAAGATGGGCGAGGGGAGACCCAGTACTTC CASSEDGRGETQYF
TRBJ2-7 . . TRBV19 TGTGCCAGTAGCCCGGTTTGGGGGGCCGACACCTACGAGCAGTACTTC CASSPVWGADTYEQYF
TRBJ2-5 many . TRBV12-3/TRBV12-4 TGTGCCAGCAGTCGGGACTTTAAAGAGACCCAGTACTTC CASSRDFKETQYF
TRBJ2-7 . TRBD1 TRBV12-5 TGTGCTAGTGGTTTGCATACAGGGGTTCTCTACGAGCAGTACTTC CASGLHTGVLYEQYF
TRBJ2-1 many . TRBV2 TGTGCCAGCAGGAGGCCGCATACATACAATGAGCAGTTCTTC CASRRPHTYNEQFF
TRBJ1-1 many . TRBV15 TGTGCCACCAGCAGAGATTTGGTGAACACTGAAGCTTTCTTT CATSRDLVNTEAFF
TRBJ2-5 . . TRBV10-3 TGTGCCATCAGTGGCCAGCGGGACACTTCGGGGACCCAGTACTTC CAISGQRDTSGTQYF
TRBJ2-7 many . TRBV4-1 TGCGCCAGCAGCGACGTGGGAGCCTACGAGCAGTACTTC CASSDVGAYEQYF
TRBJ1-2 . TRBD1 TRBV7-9 TGTGCCAGCAGCGTGGACAGGGGGCCCTATGGCTACACCTTC CASSVDRGPYGYTF
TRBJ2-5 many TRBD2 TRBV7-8 TGTGCCAGCAGCTTAATGGGGGGGATGGACCACCAAGAGACCCAGTACTTC CASSLMGGMDHQETQYF
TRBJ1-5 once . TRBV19 TGTGCCAGTAGTATTGGATCTAGCGGGAGCAAGCATTTT CASSIGSSGSKHF
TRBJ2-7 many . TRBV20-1 TGCAGTGCCCATGTCAGGGCTGGCGAGCAGTACTTC CSAHVRAGEQYF
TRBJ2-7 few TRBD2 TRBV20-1 TGCAGTGCTAGAGGGGGGGGATTCTACGAGCAGTACTTC CSARGGGFYEQYF
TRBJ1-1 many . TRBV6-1 TGTGCCAGTAAGGACGCGAGAGCAGGGTACACTGAAGCTTTCTTT CASKDARAGYTEAFF
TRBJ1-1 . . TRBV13 TGTGCCAGCAGCTTATTCGGGGGAGGGACTGAAGCTTTCTTT CASSLFGGGTEAFF
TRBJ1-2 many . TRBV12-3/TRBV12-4 TGTGCCAGCAGTCCCAGGACCTACGAGGACTATGGCTACACCTTC CASSPRTYEDYGYTF
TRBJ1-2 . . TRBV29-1 TGCAGCGTGGCCGGTAAGACAGAACAATGGGGCTACACCTTC CSVAGKTEQWGYTF
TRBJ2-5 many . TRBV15 TGTGCCACCAGCAGAGAGGGAAGGACGATAGAGACCCAGTACTTC CATSREGRTIETQYF
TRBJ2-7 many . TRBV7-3 TGTGCCAGCAGTTTATGGAAAGGCGACGAGCAGTACTTC CASSLWKGDEQYF
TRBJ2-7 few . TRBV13 TGTGCCAGCAGCTTAGAACAGGAACGTAACGAGCAGTACTTC CASSLEQERNEQYF
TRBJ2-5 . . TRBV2 TGTGCCAGCAGTCCAGGGCCCTTGAGGGACCAGTACTTC CASSPGPLRDQYF
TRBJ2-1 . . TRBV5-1 TGCGCCAGCAGCTTGGCGGCAGGGCTCTACAATGAGCAGTTCTTC CASSLAAGLYNEQFF
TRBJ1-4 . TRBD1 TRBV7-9 TGTGCCAGCAGCATAACAGGGGTGGGCAAACTGTTTTTT CASSITGVGKLFF
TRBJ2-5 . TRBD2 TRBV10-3 TGTGCCAGCAGTTACTCGAGGCTAGCGGGGGGACAAGAGACCCAGTACTTC CASSYSRLAGGQETQYF
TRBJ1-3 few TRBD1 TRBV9 TGTGCCAGCAGCGTTGGGGGACAGGGAGGGAACACCATATATTTT CASSVGGQGGNTIYF
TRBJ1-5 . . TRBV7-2 TGCGCCAGCAGCCAAGATTCCACGGATAGCAATCAGCCCCGGCATTTT CASSQDSTDSNQPRHF
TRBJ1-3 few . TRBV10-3 TGTGCCAGCAGTGAAGAGGGGTGGAGATCTGGAAACACCATATATTTT CASSEEGWRSGNTIYF
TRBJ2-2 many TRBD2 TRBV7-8 TGTGCCAGCAGCTTAGTAGGACTAGCGGGGAACACCGGGGAGCTGTTTTTT CASSLVGLAGNTGELFF
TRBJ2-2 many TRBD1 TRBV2 TGTGCCAGCAGGGGACAGGGGGTCACCGGGGAGCTGTTTTTT CASRGQGVTGELFF
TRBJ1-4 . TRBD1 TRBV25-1 TGTGCCAGCAGTGTAGACAGGGAGGATGAAAAACTGTTTTTT CASSVDREDEKLFF
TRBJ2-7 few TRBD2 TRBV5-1 TGCGCCAGCAGCTTTGAGGGAGGGTACGAGCAGTACTTC CASSFEGGYEQYF
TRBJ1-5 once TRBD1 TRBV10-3 TGTGCCATCAGTGAGGACAGGGATAGCAATCAGCCCCAGCATTTT CAISEDRDSNQPQHF
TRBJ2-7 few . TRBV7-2 TGTGCCAGCAGCTTTCGGACACGCTCCTACGAGCAGTACTTC CASSFRTRSYEQYF
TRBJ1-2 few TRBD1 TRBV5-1 TGCGCCAGCAGTCGCGGACAGGGCTCGTTCGGCTACACCTTC CASSRGQGSFGYTF
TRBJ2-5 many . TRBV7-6 TGTGCCAGCAGCCCAAGCCCTCCAGAGACCCAGTACTTC CASSPSPPETQYF
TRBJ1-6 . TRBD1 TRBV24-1 TGTGCCACCAGTGATCCCGGGACAGGCATCCACTTT CATSDPGTGIHF
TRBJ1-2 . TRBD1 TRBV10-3 TGTGCCATCAGTGATGGGACAGCAAATACTAACTATGGCTACACCTTC CAISDGTANTNYGYTF
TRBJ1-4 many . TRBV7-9 TGTGCCAGCAGCACCCCAGGGTTGATGAATGAAAAACTGTTTTTT CASSTPGLMNEKLFF
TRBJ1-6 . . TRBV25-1 TGTGCCAGCAGTTTACAGCGGGACTTAGATTATTCACCCCTCCACTTT CASSLQRDLDYSPLHF